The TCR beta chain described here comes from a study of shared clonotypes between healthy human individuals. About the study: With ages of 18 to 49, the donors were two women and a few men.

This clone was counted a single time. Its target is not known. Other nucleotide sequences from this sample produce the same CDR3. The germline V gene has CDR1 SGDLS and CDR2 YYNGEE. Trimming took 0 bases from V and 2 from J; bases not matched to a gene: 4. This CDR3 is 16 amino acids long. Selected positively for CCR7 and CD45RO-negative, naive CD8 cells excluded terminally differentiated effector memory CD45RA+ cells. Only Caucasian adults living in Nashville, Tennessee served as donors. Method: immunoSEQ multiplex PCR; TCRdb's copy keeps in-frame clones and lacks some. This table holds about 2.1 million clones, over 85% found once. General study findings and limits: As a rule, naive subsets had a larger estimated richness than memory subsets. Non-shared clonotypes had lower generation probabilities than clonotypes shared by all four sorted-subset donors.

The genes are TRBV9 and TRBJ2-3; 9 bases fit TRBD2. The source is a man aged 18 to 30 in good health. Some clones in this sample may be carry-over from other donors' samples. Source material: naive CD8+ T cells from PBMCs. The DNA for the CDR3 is TGTGCCAGCAGCGTAGGACTAGCGGCATCCACAGATACGCAGTATTTT. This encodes CASSVGLAASTDTQYF.